This TCR beta chain was captured by sequencing in a study of blood T cell repertoires in COVID-19. Only a few counts were recorded for this clone. Repertoires were generated with immunoSEQ multiplex PCR, while TCRdb's copy carries only in-frame clones and drops some. The sample yields under 80,000 clones, 86% seen once. The CDR3 extends over 10 amino acids. Looked up from germline, CDR1 is SQVTM and CDR2 is ANQGSEA. Trimming took 6 bases from V and 7 from J, leaving 9 bases between them. Specimen: peripheral blood. The clonotype originates from a human donor in a cohort sampled during active COVID-19. The chain carries TRBV29-1 and TRBJ1-1; D is ambiguous. In DNA form, the CDR3 reads TGCAGCGTAGCAGCGGTTGAAGCTTTCTTT. Translating gives CSVAAVEAFF.